The TCR beta chain under discussion was sequenced for a study of shared clonotypes between healthy human individuals (TCRdb year 2020). Regarding the study in general: A few men and a couple of women, aged 18 to 49 years, made up the cohort. Different laboratories and diverse techniques were used to prepare libraries and sequence TCR repertoires, to increase sequencing depth and limit assay-specific biases. For each donor, three plates each were used for CD4 naive and CD4 memory, two plates were used for CD8 naive, and one plate was used for CD8 memory. To estimate repertoire size and how much clonotypes are shared between individuals, the study performed deep sequencing of blood TCR repertoires from a handful of healthy adults. Between about 0.85 and 9.5 billion PBMCs per donor were obtained by leukapheresis. Beyond this particular receptor, the publication reports: Clonotypes shared by all four sorted-subset donors showed higher generation probabilities than non-shared clonotypes. Sampling was limited to blood, and TCR repertoires in tissue likely differ from TCR repertoires in blood. Sharing across several donors was observed for about 5% of naive CD4, less than 4% of naive CD8, 2% to 2.5% of memory CD4, and around 0.4% of memory CD8 clonotypes. Incomplete sequencing was indicated by rarefaction of sorted-subset datasets, despite the large sequencing depth. Pairwise subsampling led to the expectation that sequencing depth would affect the degree of clonotype sharing among donors. Because the study included a small number of donors, the genetic and exposure-history diversity represented was limited. Naive subsets generally had larger estimated clonotype richness than memory subsets.

The trim is 2 bases for V and 6 bases for J, with a gap of 8 bases between the germline ends. Its CDR3 holds 13 amino acids, cysteine through phenylalanine. Only CDR3 DNA is held: 39 bases, read in frame from base 1. As encoded in the germline V gene, CDR1 is MNHEY while CDR2 is SVGAGI. For this clone: Its antigen target is currently unknown. The record has no base qualities; no much larger clone is one base away.

CD8 naive samples consisted of CD45RO-negative cells that were positively selected for CCR7, yielding a CD45RA+CCR7+ population without TemRA cells. Healthy HIV-negative adults with no recently reported acute infections or vaccinations were included as donors. All donors were Caucasian adults living in Nashville, Tennessee, USA. Blood was collected by leukapheresis, and PBMCs were isolated by Ficoll-Histopaque density gradient centrifugation and then cryopreserved in liquid nitrogen vapor phase. Analytical flow cytometry was used to check the purity and quantity of each magnetically sorted T cell population. Genomic DNA was isolated from every sorted fraction and measured by UV absorbance on a Nanodrop 2000c. TCR CDR3 regions were amplified from genomic DNA by multiplex PCR using the deep immunoSEQ assay. For each cell subset, the extracted genomic DNA was distributed evenly across all wells of several immunoSEQ 96-well plates, and each plate served as one replicate. For sorted subsets, 200 to 250 ng genomic DNA, equal to 25,000 to 35,000 T cell genomes, was loaded into each replicate PCR. Purified libraries were quantified with a Qubit 3.0 fluorometer, sized on a Bioanalyzer 2100, and re-quantified with the KAPA Library Quantification kit. Each immunoSEQ 96-well plate was sequenced on its own single-read 150-cycle Illumina NextSeq 550 flow cell. Under the source paper's analysis protocol: Because the immunoSEQ output included only junctional sequences and no quality scores, the filtering could not be the same as the filtering used for full-length reads. Sequences were annotated with PyIR, a Python wrapper for IgBLAST v1.9, using IMGT germline references to assign V/J genes and CDR3. Reads were removed for weak V/J assignments (E-value above 1e-6), missing CDR3, stop codons, out-of-frame junctions, or ambiguous translated residues. A V3J clonotype was defined by an identical inferred V gene, J gene, and CDR3 amino acid sequence. The percentage overlap between two repertoires was calculated by dividing the number of shared unique clonotypes by the size of the smaller repertoire. Repertoire richness was assessed with RTK rarefaction, the Chao1 estimator, and Recon v2.1 estimates of unobserved clonotypes. Generation probabilities were computed with OLGA for all TCRbeta clonotypes obtained by the gDNA method from a handful of donors. Here the immuneACCESS table is served through TCRdb, limited to in-frame sequences with V and J called. Missing clones are a known gap in these copies; in checked studies unresolved V genes cover under half, and the rest lacks a known reason. V and J calls and clone size are those listed in that table; D and trimming were worked out from the DNA. For this sample there are under 2,000,000 clones; just under 95% appear just once. The ten largest account for 1.2% of the sample.

The sequenced material came from naive CD8+ T cells sorted from blood. Sample cell subset or site, as interpreted from the label and publication: CD45RA+CCR7+. This chain joins TRBV6-5 to TRBJ2-1; a weak D assignment points to TRBD2 (5 bases agree). The clonotype originates from a man between 18 and 35 years old in good health. The CDR3 in this case is CASSYGLANEQFF. DNA sequence: TGTGCCAGCAGTTACGGGCTAGCCAATGAGCAGTTCTTC.